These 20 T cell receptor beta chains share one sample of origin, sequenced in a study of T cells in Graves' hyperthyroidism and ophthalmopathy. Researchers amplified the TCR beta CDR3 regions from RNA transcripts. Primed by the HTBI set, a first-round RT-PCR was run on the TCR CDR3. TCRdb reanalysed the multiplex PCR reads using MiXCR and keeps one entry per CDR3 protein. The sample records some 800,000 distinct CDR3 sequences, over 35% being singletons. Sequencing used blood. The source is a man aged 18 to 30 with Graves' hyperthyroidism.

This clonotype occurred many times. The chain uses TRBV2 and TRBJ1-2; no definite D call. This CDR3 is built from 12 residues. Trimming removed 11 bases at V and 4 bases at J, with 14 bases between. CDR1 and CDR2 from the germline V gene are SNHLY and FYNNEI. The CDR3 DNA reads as TGTGCCGCTGTCACAGCCTTCTATGGCTACACCTTC. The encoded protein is CAAVTAFYGYTF.

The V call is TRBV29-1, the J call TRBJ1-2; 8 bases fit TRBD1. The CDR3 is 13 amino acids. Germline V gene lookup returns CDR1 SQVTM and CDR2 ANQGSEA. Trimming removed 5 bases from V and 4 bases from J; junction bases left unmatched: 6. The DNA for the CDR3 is TGCAGCGTTCTCGGACAGGGCCCCTATGGCTACACCTTC. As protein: CSVLGQGPYGYTF.

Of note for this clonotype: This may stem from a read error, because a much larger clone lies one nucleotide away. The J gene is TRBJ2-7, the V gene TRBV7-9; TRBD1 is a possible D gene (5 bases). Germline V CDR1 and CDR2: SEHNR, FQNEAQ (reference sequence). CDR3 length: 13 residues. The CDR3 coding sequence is TGTGTCAGCAGCTCGACAGTTAGCTACGAGCAGTACTTC. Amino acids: CVSSSTVSYEQYF.

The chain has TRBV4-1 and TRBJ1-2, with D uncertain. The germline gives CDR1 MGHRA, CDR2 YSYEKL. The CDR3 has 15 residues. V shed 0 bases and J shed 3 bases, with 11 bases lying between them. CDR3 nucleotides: TGCGCCAGCAGCCAAGAGGTCCCGGAATACTATGGCTACACCTTC. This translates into CASSQEVPEYYGYTF.

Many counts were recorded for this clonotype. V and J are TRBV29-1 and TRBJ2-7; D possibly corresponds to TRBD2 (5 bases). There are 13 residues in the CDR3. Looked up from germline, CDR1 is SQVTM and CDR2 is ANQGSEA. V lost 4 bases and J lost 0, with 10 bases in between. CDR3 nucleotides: TGCAGCGTTGGACTACCTAGCTCCTACGAGCAGTACTTC. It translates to CSVGLPSSYEQYF.

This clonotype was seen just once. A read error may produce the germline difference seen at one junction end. In nucleotides, the CDR3 is TGCAGCGCCGGGGACAGTCCGATATACGAGCGGTACTTC. This gives the protein CSAGDSPIYERYF. The chain links TRBV29-1 to TRBJ2-7; 7 bases agree with TRBD1. Germline V gene data show CDR1 as SQVTM and CDR2 as ANQGSEA. This CDR3 is 13 amino acids long.

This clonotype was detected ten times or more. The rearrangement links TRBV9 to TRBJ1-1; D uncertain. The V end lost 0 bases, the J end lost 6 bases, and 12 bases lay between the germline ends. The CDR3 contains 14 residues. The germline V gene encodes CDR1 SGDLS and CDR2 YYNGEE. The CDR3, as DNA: TGTGCCAGCAGCGTAGTTGAGGAGGTGGCTGAAGCTTTCTTT. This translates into CASSVVEEVAEAFF.

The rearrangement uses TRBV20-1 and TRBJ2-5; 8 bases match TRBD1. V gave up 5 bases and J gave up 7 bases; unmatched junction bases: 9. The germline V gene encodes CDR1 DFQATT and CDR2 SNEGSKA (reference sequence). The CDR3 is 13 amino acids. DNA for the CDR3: TGCAGTGCTGAACCCGTTGACAGGGGGACCCAGTACTTC. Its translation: CSAEPVDRGTQYF.

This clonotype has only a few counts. CDR3 sequence: CASSGDENTIYF. CDR3 sequence (DNA): TGTGCCAGCAGCGGAGATGAGAACACCATATATTTT. The chain employs TRBV9 and TRBJ1-3; D ambiguous. V dropped 3 bases and J dropped 7 bases, with 8 bases sitting between them. The CDR3 spans 12 residues. Germline loops: CDR1 SGDLS, CDR2 YYNGEE.

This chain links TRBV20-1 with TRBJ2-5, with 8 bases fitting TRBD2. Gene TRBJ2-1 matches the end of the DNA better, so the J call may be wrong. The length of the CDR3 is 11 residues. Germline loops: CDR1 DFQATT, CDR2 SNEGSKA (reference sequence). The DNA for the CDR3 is TGCAGTGCCCCTACAGCGGGAGCCCAGTTCTTC. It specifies CSAPTAGAQFF.

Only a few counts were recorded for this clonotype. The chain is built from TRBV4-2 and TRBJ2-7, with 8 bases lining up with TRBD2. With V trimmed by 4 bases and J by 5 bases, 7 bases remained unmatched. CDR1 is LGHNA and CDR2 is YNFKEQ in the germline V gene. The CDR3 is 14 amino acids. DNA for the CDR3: TGTGCCAGCAGCCCATGGACAGCGGGGGACGAGCAGTACTTC. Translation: CASSPWTAGDEQYF.

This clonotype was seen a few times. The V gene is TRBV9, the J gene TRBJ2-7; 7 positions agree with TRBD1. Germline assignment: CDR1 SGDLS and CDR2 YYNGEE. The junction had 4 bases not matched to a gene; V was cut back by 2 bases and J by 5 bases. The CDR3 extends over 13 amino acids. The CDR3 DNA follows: TGTGCCAGCAGCGTCTTTCAGGGGGACGAGCAGTACTTC. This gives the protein CASSVFQGDEQYF.

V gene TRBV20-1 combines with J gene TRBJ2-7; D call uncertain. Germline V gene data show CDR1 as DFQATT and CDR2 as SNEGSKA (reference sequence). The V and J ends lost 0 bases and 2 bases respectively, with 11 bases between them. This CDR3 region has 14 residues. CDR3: CSARDSRAAYEQYF. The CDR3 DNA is TGCAGTGCTAGAGATTCCCGGGCCGCCTACGAGCAGTACTTC.

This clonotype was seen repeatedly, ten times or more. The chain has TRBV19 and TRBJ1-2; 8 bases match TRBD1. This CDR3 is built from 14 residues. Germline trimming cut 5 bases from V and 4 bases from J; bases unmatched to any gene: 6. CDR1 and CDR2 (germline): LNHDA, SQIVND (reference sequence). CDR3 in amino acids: CASSAGGAGYGYTF. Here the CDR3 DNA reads TGTGCCAGTAGTGCAGGGGGCGCCGGCTATGGCTACACCTTC.

CDR3 bases: TGTGCCAGCAGTTTGCGGACCAGGTTGAACACTGAAGCTTTCTTT. Its translation is CASSLRTRLNTEAFF. The chain employs TRBV12-3 or TRBV12-4 and TRBJ1-1; D remains unclear. V shed 3 bases and J shed 0 bases, with 11 bases lying between them. CDR3 length: 15 residues.

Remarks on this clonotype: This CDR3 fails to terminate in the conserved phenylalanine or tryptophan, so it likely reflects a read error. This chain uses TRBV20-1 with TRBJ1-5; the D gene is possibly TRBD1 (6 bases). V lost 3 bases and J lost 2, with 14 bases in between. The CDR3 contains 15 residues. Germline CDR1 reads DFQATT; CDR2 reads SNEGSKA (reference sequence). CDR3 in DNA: TGCAGTGCTAGTAATCCAGGGGATGGCAATCAGCCCCAGCATCTT. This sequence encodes CSASNPGDGNQPQHL.

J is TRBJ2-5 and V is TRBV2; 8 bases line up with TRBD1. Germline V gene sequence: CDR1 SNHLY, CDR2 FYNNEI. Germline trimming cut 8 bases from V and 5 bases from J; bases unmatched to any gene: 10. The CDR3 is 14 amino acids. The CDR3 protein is CASLGRGLGETQYF. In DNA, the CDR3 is TGTGCCAGCTTGGGCAGGGGGCTTGGTGAGACCCAGTACTTC.

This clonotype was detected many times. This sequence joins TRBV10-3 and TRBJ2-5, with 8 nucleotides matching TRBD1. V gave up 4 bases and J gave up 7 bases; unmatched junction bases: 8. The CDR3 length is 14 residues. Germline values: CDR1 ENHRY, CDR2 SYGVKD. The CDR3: CAISGDRLLGTQYF. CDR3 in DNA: TGTGCCATCAGTGGGGACAGGCTGTTGGGGACCCAGTACTTC.

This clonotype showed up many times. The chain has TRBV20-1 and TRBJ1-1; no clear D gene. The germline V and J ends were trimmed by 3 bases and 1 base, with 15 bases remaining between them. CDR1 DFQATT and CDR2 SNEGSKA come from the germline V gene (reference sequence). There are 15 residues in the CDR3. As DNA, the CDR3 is TGCAGTGCTAGGACGGGTAACCTTCCGAACACTGAAGCTTTCTTT. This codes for CSARTGNLPNTEAFF.

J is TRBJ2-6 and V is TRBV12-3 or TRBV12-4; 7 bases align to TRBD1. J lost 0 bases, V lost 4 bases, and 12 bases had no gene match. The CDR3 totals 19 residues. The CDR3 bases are TGTGCCAGCAGTTCAAACGAGGACAGGCGTAGCTCTGGGGCCAACGTCCTGACTTTC. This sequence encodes CASSSNEDRRSSGANVLTF.